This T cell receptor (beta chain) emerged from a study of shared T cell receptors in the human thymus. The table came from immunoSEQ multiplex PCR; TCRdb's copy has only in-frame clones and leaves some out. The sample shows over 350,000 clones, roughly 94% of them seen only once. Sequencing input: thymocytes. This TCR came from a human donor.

DNA for the CDR3: TGTGCCAGCAGCTCTCATAGCGGGAGTAAGATAATGGTGGAGACCCAGTACTTC. The encoded protein is CASSSHSGSKIMVETQYF. The chain carries TRBV13 and TRBJ2-5, with TRBD2 matching 9 bases. The CDR3 sequence is 18 residues long. The trim removed 4 bases at V and 5 bases at J, leaving 17 bases unmatched. Germline-derived CDR1 and CDR2 are PRHDT and FYEKMQ (reference sequence).